The rows below give T cell receptor beta chains drawn from one sample of a study of read filtering for tumor transcriptome and immune sequencing. TCRdb recomputed calls from the reads with MiXCR, one row per CDR3 protein. The table includes 20,000 to 25,000 distinct CDR3 sequences, roughly 15% detected once. Sample: a population of CD138-negative cells sorted from bone marrow. These receptors originate from a donor at least 40 years old with multiple myeloma. Each CDR3 is given with its conserved first and last residue. The D gene is left open where the match is weak. Size is stated for part of the rows, as once, few or many counts, or as a class when the clone is expanded.

>many|TRBV10-2|13|TRBJ1-1|-
CASITGNVTEAFF
TGCGCCAGCATCACAGGGAACGTCACTGAAGCTTTCTTT
>many|TRBV28|15|TRBJ2-2|-
CASSLIWGRSGELFF
TGTGCCAGCAGTCTAATCTGGGGGCGGTCCGGGGAGCTGTTTTTT
>-|TRBV12-3/TRBV12-4|13|TRBJ2-1|-
CASSSRGDNEQFF
TGTGCCAGCAGTTCCAGGGGTGACAATGAGCAGTTCTTC
>-|TRBV27|18|TRBJ1-5|-
CASSAKGGGVYSNQPQHF
TGTGCCAGCAGTGCAAAGGGGGGGGGTGTTTATAGCAATCAGCCCCAGCATTTT
>many|TRBV12-3/TRBV12-4|13|TRBJ1-2|-
CASSPLGGEGYTF
TGTGCCAGCAGCCCTTTGGGAGGGGAAGGCTACACCTTC
>many|TRBV29-1|17|TRBJ2-6|-
CSVEESGSEPGANVLTF
TGCAGCGTTGAAGAGAGTGGTAGCGAGCCCGGCGCCAACGTCCTGACTTTC
>many|TRBV6-1|11|TRBJ2-1|-
CASSEMGEQFF
TGTGCCAGCAGTGAAATGGGGGAACAGTTCTTC
>many|TRBV28|14|TRBJ2-7|-
CASSLFADLYEQYF
TGTGCCAGCAGTTTATTTGCGGATCTCTACGAGCAGTACTTC
>many|TRBV20-1|18|TRBJ2-7|TRBD2
CSAHFVGTSGIFSYEQYF
TGCAGTGCTCATTTCGTTGGGACTAGCGGCATCTTCTCCTACGAGCAGTACTTC
>many|TRBV3-1|16|TRBJ2-1|TRBD2
CASSQSSGSSYNEQFF
TGTGCCAGCAGCCAGTCGAGCGGGAGCTCCTACAATGAGCAGTTCTTC
>many|TRBV29-1|11|TRBJ1-1|-
CSVEDGAGAFF
TGCAGCGTTGAAGACGGCGCAGGGGCTTTCTTT
>many|TRBV20-1|17|TRBJ2-2|TRBD2
CSATLGLAGGGSGELFF
TGCAGTGCTACCCTCGGACTAGCGGGAGGAGGTAGCGGGGAGCTGTTTTTT
>many|TRBV5-1|13|TRBJ2-5|-
CASSLGAQETQYF
TGCGCCAGCAGCTTGGGGGCCCAAGAGACCCAGTACTTC
>-|TRBV7-9|15|TRBJ2-5|-
CASSPSSAAGETQYF
TGTGCCAGCAGCCCCTCGAGCGCCGCCGGGGAGACCCAGTACTTC
>-|TRBV29-1|12|TRBJ2-7|-
CSVVVRNYEQYF
TGCAGCGTTGTAGTCAGAAACTACGAGCAGTACTTC
>-|TRBV7-9|14|TRBJ2-1|TRBD2
CASSFETSRGEQFF
TGTGCCAGCAGCTTCGAGACTAGCCGAGGTGAGCAGTTCTTC
>-|TRBV20-1|18|TRBJ2-5|TRBD2
CSARARGFIAGFQETQYF
TGCAGTGCTAGAGCAAGAGGATTTATAGCGGGGTTCCAAGAGACCCAGTACTTC
>many|TRBV18|16|TRBJ2-6|TRBD2
CASSLAGSPGANVLTF
TGTGCCAGCTCACTAGCGGGATCCCCTGGGGCCAACGTCCTGACTTTC
>many|TRBV5-5|15|TRBJ2-3|-
CASSLGASSTDTQYF
TGTGCCAGCAGCTTGGGAGCAAGCAGCACAGATACGCAGTATTTT
>many|TRBV3-1|15|TRBJ2-5|TRBD2
CASSQELGGSETQYF
TGTGCCAGCAGCCAAGAGTTGGGGGGGTCGGAGACCCAGTACTTC
>many|TRBV29-1|13|TRBJ2-5|TRBD1
CSVKAAGGETQYF
TGCAGCGTAAAGGCGGCAGGGGGAGAGACCCAGTACTTC
>few|TRBV6-6|14|TRBJ2-2|TRBD2
CASSRDYNTGELFF
TGTGCCAGCAGCCGGGACTACAACACCGGGGAGCTGTTTTTT
>many|TRBV11-2|13|TRBJ2-3|-
CASSPDLTDTQYF
TGTGCCAGCAGCCCCGATCTCACAGATACGCAGTATTTT
>few|TRBV10-3|14|TRBJ1-5|-
CAISANRTNGPRHF
TGTGCCATCAGTGCTAACAGGACCAATGGGCCCCGGCATTTT
>many|TRBV29-1|13|TRBJ2-5|-
CSYGQGRPQTQYF
TGCAGCTACGGCCAGGGAAGGCCTCAGACCCAGTACTTC
>once|TRBV7-9|14|TRBJ1-1|-
CASSLLSGDTEAFF
TGTGCCAGCAGCTTACTTTCGGGGGACACTGAAGCTTTCTTT
>many|TRBV20-1|15|TRBJ2-2|-
CSAQGGGKNTGELFF
TGCAGTGCGCAGGGAGGGGGCAAGAACACCGGGGAGCTGTTTTTT
>-|TRBV29-1|12|TRBJ1-1|-
CSAVEGTDEAFF
TGCAGCGCTGTGGAGGGTACAGATGAAGCTTTCTTT
>many|TRBV14|14|TRBJ2-1|-
CASSQIQVNNEQFF
TGTGCCAGCAGCCAGATACAGGTTAACAATGAGCAGTTCTTC
>-|TRBV12-3/TRBV12-4|13|TRBJ1-1|-
CASSPTLNTEAFF
TGTGCCAGCAGTCCGACACTGAACACTGAAGCTTTCTTT
>many|TRBV19|13|TRBJ2-2|-
CAVGAPGPGELFF
TGTGCCGTCGGGGCCCCTGGGCCCGGGGAGCTGTTTTTT
>many|TRBV6-5|14|TRBJ2-6|-
CASSLVVGANVLTF
TGTGCCAGCAGCCTGGTGGTTGGGGCCAACGTCCTGACTTTC
>many|TRBV20-1|15|TRBJ2-3|-
CSASLRTGFPDTQYF
TGCAGTGCTAGCCTCCGGACTGGGTTCCCGGATACGCAGTATTTT
>many|TRBV7-2|16|TRBJ2-1|TRBD1
CASSSLAGGAGNEQFF
TGTGCCAGCAGCTCCCTGGCAGGGGGCGCGGGGAATGAGCAGTTCTTC
>many|TRBV3-1|17|TRBJ2-3|TRBD2
CASSQAYFSGSTDTQYF
TGTGCCAGCAGCCAAGCCTACTTTAGCGGGAGCACAGATACGCAGTATTTT
>many|TRBV20-1|15|TRBJ2-6|-
CSARERSSGANVLTF
TGCAGTGCTAGAGAACGGTCCTCTGGGGCCAACGTCCTGACTTTC
>many|TRBV6-5|15|TRBJ2-5|-
CASNGFGGGEETQYF
TGTGCCAGCAACGGGTTTGGAGGCGGGGAAGAGACCCAGTACTTC
>many|TRBV12-3/TRBV12-4|16|TRBJ2-1|TRBD2
CASTRKGTSGYNEQFF
TGTGCCAGCACCCGGAAAGGGACTAGCGGGTACAATGAGCAGTTCTTC
>few|TRBV10-3|13|TRBJ1-5|TRBD1
CAISQGVNQPQHF
TGTGCCATCAGCCAGGGGGTCAATCAGCCCCAGCATTTT
>many|TRBV27|14|TRBJ2-7|-
CASSPQGRAGEQYF
TGTGCCAGCAGTCCCCAGGGGAGGGCAGGCGAGCAGTACTTC
>many|TRBV7-8|15|TRBJ2-1|-
CASSLAGSSYNEQFF
TGTGCCAGCAGCTTAGCGGGTAGCTCCTACAATGAGCAGTTCTTC
>many|TRBV5-1|15|TRBJ2-3|-
CASSFLGGSTDTQYF
TGCGCCAGCAGCTTCTTGGGAGGAAGCACAGATACGCAGTATTTT
>few|TRBV10-3|14|TRBJ1-1|-
CAISATGPNTEAFF
TGTGCCATCAGTGCCACAGGGCCCAACACTGAAGCTTTCTTT
>many|TRBV20-1|13|TRBJ1-6|-
CSAPDRPNSPLHF
TGCAGTGCCCCCGACAGGCCAAATTCACCCCTCCACTTT
>many|TRBV6-1|14|TRBJ2-1|-
CASSEGTGYNEQFF
TGTGCCAGCAGTGAAGGAACTGGATACAATGAGCAGTTCTTC